This T cell receptor beta chain derives from a study of a mutant IDH1 vaccine in newly diagnosed glioma. Study details: Former treatment meant radiotherapy, temozolomide, or both; the majority had gotten both.

The time point here: baseline, week 1 (first vaccination visit). The treatment is: pre-vaccination baseline after standard-of-care therapy. Each astrocytoma in the donors was new, WHO grade 3 or 4, IDH1-mutant and ATRX-lost. The CDR3 length is 13 residues. Germline V gene sequence: CDR1 LNHDA, CDR2 SQIVND (reference sequence). V shed 4 bases and J shed 3 bases, with 7 bases lying between them. Comments on this clone: Antigen: not known.

TCRdb's copy holds only in-frame clones and misses some; the assay was immunoSEQ multiplex PCR. Of 15,000 to 20,000 clones listed, roughly 85% are singletons. Notes on the study in general: Of all patients, about 94% showed vaccine-induced immune responses.

The sequence was obtained from a man aged 40-55 years with glioma. The chain carries TRBV19 and TRBJ1-5; D gene uncertain. The sequenced sample was PBMCs, obtained from a glioma patient treated with radiotherapy, temozolomide or both. The CDR3 loop reads CASSTRDNQPQHF. For the CDR3, the DNA is TGTGCCAGTAGTACCCGGGACAATCAGCCCCAGCATTTT.